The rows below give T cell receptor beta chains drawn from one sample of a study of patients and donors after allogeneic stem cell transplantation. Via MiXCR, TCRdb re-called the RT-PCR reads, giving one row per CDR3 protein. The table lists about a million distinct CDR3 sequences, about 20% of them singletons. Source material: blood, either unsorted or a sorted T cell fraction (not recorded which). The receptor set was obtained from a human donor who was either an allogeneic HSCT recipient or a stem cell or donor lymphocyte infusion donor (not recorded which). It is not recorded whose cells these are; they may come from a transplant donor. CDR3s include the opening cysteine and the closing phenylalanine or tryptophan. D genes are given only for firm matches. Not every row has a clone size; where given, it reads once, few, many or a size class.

cdr3_nt: TGTGCCAGCAGCAAAATGGGACTTCCCTCGGCTCAGCCCCAGCATTTT
cdr3_aa: CASSKMGLPSAQPQHF
j_call: TRBJ1-5
d_call: .
v_call: TRBV12-3/TRBV12-4
clone_size: many

cdr3_nt: TGTGCCAGCAGTTTAAGGGCCGGGAGAGGGGTCGGGGAGCAGTACTTC
cdr3_aa: CASSLRAGRGVGEQYF
j_call: TRBJ2-7
d_call: .
v_call: TRBV27
clone_size: .

cdr3_nt: TGCGCCAGCAGCTGGGGACCGCTCAGAGGAACTAATCAGCCCCAGCATTTT
cdr3_aa: CASSWGPLRGTNQPQHF
j_call: TRBJ1-5
d_call: .
v_call: TRBV5-1
clone_size: few

cdr3_nt: TGTGCTAGTGGCGGAAGCACTGAAGCTTTCTTT
cdr3_aa: CASGGSTEAFF
j_call: TRBJ1-1
d_call: .
v_call: TRBV12-5
clone_size: .

cdr3_nt: TGTGCCAGCAGTTCGATGACAGGGGGCGCGTTCTTC
cdr3_aa: CASSSMTGGAFF
j_call: TRBJ2-1
d_call: TRBD1
v_call: TRBV28
clone_size: few

cdr3_nt: TGTGCCAGCAGCTCGGACGGTCTAACCTACGAGCAGTACTTC
cdr3_aa: CASSSDGLTYEQYF
j_call: TRBJ2-7
d_call: .
v_call: TRBV11-2
clone_size: few

cdr3_nt: TGTGCCAGCAGCCAAGAGGGAATTGCGCGGGGCCTAAACACAGATACGCAGTATTTT
cdr3_aa: CASSQEGIARGLNTDTQYF
j_call: TRBJ2-3
d_call: .
v_call: TRBV4-2
clone_size: few

cdr3_nt: TGTGCCACCGGGACCCTCACGGAGAACACTGAAGCTTTCTTT
cdr3_aa: CATGTLTENTEAFF
j_call: TRBJ1-1
d_call: .
v_call: TRBV10-3
clone_size: many

cdr3_nt: TGCGCCAGCAGCTTGGAGAGTCAGGGCCAAGAGACCCAGTACTTC
cdr3_aa: CASSLESQGQETQYF
j_call: TRBJ2-5
d_call: .
v_call: TRBV5-1
clone_size: .

cdr3_nt: TGCGCCAGCAGCCCCGGGACAGGGTGGACTGAAGCTTTCTTT
cdr3_aa: CASSPGTGWTEAFF
j_call: TRBJ1-1
d_call: TRBD1
v_call: TRBV5-1
clone_size: .

cdr3_nt: TGTGCCAGCAGTTACTGGCGGGCGAAACCTTTGAACACTGAAGCTTTCTTT
cdr3_aa: CASSYWRAKPLNTEAFF
j_call: TRBJ1-1
d_call: .
v_call: TRBV6-2/TRBV6-3
clone_size: few

cdr3_nt: TGTGCCAGCAGTGAACCCCGACAGGGAGGAGAGACCCAGTACTTC
cdr3_aa: CASSEPRQGGETQYF
j_call: TRBJ2-5
d_call: .
v_call: TRBV25-1
clone_size: few

cdr3_nt: TGTGCCAGCAGTTCCCGTCAGACAGCTAACTATGGCTACACCTTC
cdr3_aa: CASSSRQTANYGYTF
j_call: TRBJ1-2
d_call: .
v_call: TRBV27
clone_size: .

cdr3_nt: TGTGCCACCAGCCGAGGACTAGCTGCGGCCGGGGAGCTGTTTTTT
cdr3_aa: CATSRGLAAAGELFF
j_call: TRBJ2-2
d_call: TRBD2
v_call: TRBV15
clone_size: .

cdr3_nt: TGTGCCAGCGAGAGGGCTAGCGGAACCAACACCGGGGAGCTGTTTTTT
cdr3_aa: CASERASGTNTGELFF
j_call: TRBJ2-2
d_call: TRBD2
v_call: TRBV7-9
clone_size: .

cdr3_nt: TGTGCCAGCAGTCCCCGGCCGGGGAGGGAGACCCAGTACTTC
cdr3_aa: CASSPRPGRETQYF
j_call: TRBJ2-5
d_call: .
v_call: TRBV7-2
clone_size: .

cdr3_nt: TGTGCCAGCAGCCAAGATGGAGCGGGCTGGGGTTATACCTACAATGAGCAGTTCTTC
cdr3_aa: CASSQDGAGWGYTYNEQFF
j_call: TRBJ2-1
d_call: .
v_call: TRBV3-1
clone_size: .

cdr3_nt: TGTGCCAGCAGCCAACCGACTAGCGGGAGATTCAATGAGCAGTTCTTC
cdr3_aa: CASSQPTSGRFNEQFF
j_call: TRBJ2-1
d_call: TRBD2
v_call: TRBV3-1
clone_size: .

cdr3_nt: TGTGCCAGCAGTCCGGGGGGGCTCTCTGGAAACACCATATATTTT
cdr3_aa: CASSPGGLSGNTIYF
j_call: TRBJ1-3
d_call: .
v_call: TRBV6-1
clone_size: few

cdr3_nt: TGCGCCAGCAGCTTGGCCGTTTCCGGGGAAGCGGGAGTGAGAGAGACCCAGTACTTC
cdr3_aa: CASSLAVSGEAGVRETQYF
j_call: TRBJ2-5
d_call: TRBD2
v_call: TRBV5-1
clone_size: few

cdr3_nt: TGTGCCAGCAGAGGTGGACGTCCAGCCTACAATGAGCAGTTCTTC
cdr3_aa: CASRGGRPAYNEQFF
j_call: TRBJ2-1
d_call: .
v_call: TRBV6-1
clone_size: .

cdr3_nt: TGTGCCAGCAGCAAAGTTCGGGGGGACACAGATACGCAGTATTTT
cdr3_aa: CASSKVRGDTDTQYF
j_call: TRBJ2-3
d_call: .
v_call: TRBV21-1
clone_size: .

cdr3_nt: TGCAGCCCGGCGAGGAGATACAATGAGCAGTTCTTC
cdr3_aa: CSPARRYNEQFF
j_call: TRBJ2-1
d_call: .
v_call: TRBV20-1
clone_size: .

cdr3_nt: TGTGCCAGCAGCTCGACTAGCGGGGGGGCTTACAATGAGCAGTTCTTC
cdr3_aa: CASSSTSGGAYNEQFF
j_call: TRBJ2-1
d_call: TRBD2
v_call: TRBV7-9
clone_size: few

cdr3_nt: TGCAGTGCTAGAGCTGGGGCCGAAGAGACCCAGTACTTC
cdr3_aa: CSARAGAEETQYF
j_call: TRBJ2-5
d_call: .
v_call: TRBV20-1
clone_size: few

cdr3_nt: TGTGCCAGCAGTTCCACAGGGGGCGCGGGTCAGCCCCAGCATTTT
cdr3_aa: CASSSTGGAGQPQHF
j_call: TRBJ1-5
d_call: TRBD1
v_call: TRBV12-3/TRBV12-4
clone_size: few